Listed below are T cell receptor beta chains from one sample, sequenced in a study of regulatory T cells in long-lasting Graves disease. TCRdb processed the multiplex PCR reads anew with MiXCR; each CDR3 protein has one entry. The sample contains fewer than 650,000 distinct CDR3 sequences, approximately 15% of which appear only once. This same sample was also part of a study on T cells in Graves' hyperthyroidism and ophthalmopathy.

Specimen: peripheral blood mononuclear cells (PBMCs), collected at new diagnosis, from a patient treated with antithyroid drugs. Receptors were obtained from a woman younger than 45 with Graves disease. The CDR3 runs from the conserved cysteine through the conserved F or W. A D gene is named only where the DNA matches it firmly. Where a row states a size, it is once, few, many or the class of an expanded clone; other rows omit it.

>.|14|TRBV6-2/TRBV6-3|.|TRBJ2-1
TGTGCCAGCGGAGGTAGATCCTCCTACAATGAGCAGTTCTTC
CASGGRSSYNEQFF
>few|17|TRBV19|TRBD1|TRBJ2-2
TGTGCCAGTAGTATAGGTGGACAGGGAGCGATCACCGGGGAGCTGTTTTTT
CASSIGGQGAITGELFF
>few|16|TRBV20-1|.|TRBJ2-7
TGCAGTGCTAGCGAAGGTAGACGGTACACCTCCTACGAGCAGTACTTC
CSASEGRRYTSYEQYF
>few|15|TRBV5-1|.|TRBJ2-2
TGCGCCAGCAGCCCCAGGGAGCCCGGAGAGGGGGAGCTGTTTTTT
CASSPREPGEGELFF
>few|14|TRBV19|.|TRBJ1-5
TGTGCCAGCGTACCCCGGGGAGGGAATCAGCCCCAGCATTTT
CASVPRGGNQPQHF
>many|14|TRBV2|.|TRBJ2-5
TGTGCCAGCAGACGCAGCGGACCCCAAGAGACCCAGTACTTC
CASRRSGPQETQYF
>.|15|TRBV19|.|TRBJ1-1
TGTGCCAGCAGCTTAATGACTTTGATGAACACTGAAGCTTTCTTT
CASSLMTLMNTEAFF
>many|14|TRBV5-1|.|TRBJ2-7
TGCGCCAGCAGCTTGGGACTCGAGGGCGGCGAGCAGTACTTC
CASSLGLEGGEQYF
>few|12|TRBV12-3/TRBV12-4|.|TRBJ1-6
TGTGCCAGCAGTTTGGCAATTTCACCCCTCCACTTT
CASSLAISPLHF
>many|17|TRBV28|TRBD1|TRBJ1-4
TGTGCCAGCAGATTTGATCCGGGACAGACAACTAATGAAAAACTGTTTTTT
CASRFDPGQTTNEKLFF
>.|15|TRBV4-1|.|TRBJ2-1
TGCGCCAGCAGCCAAGTAAAGTCCAGCTACAATGAGCAGTTCTTC
CASSQVKSSYNEQFF
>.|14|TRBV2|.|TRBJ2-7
TGTGCCAGCAGGATCGGCGGGGCAAGTTACGAGCAGTACTTC
CASRIGGASYEQYF
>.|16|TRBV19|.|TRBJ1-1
TGTGCCAGTAGACCCAGTACAGGGAGCCCGGGGACTGAAGCTTTCTTT
CASRPSTGSPGTEAFF
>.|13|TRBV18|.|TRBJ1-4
TGTGCCAGCGGAACTGGGATCAATGAAAAACTGTTTTTT
CASGTGINEKLFF
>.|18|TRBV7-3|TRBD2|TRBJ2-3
TGTGCCAGCAGCTTAATGGGTCGAGGGCGGGAGCGAGGAGATACGCAGTATTTT
CASSLMGRGRERGDTQYF
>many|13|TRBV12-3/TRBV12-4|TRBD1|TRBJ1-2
TGTGCCAGCAGTGAGACAGGGACCTATGGCTACACCTTC
CASSETGTYGYTF
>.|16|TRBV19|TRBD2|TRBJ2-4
TGTGCCAGTAGTATCATGACTAGCGGCCCGGGTCACCCCCAGTACTTC
CASSIMTSGPGHPQYF
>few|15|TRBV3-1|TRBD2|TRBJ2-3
TGTGCCAGCAGCCCCCGGCGGGAGCTCACAGATACGCAGTATTTT
CASSPRRELTDTQYF
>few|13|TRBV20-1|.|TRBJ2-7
TGCAGTGCTGGCTTCGGGGGCACCTACGAGCAGTACTTC
CSAGFGGTYEQYF
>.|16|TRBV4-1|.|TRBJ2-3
TGCGCCAGCAGCCGCGACCAGGGGGGCTACACAGATACGCAGTATTTT
CASSRDQGGYTDTQYF
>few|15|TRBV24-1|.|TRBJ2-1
TGTGCCACCCGAGGAGCTGGGGGAGACGGGAATGAGCAGTTCTTC
CATRGAGGDGNEQFF
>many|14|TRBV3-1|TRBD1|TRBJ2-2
TGTGCCAGCAGCCCACTACAGGGGATCGGGGAGCTGTTTTTT
CASSPLQGIGELFF
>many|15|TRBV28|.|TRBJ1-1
TGTGCCAGCAGTCGGACGGGGGGATCGAACACTGAAGCTTTCTTT
CASSRTGGSNTEAFF
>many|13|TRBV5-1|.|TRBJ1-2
TGCGCCAGCCAGTCGCGGGAGGCGGATGGCTACACCTTC
CASQSREADGYTF
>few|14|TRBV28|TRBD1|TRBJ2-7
TGTGCCAGCAGCCCGGGACAGCGAGACTACGGGCAGTACTTC
CASSPGQRDYGQYF
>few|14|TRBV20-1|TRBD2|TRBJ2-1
TGCAGTGCTAGTCCAGCGGGAGGGCCGATTGGGCAGTTCTTC
CSASPAGGPIGQFF
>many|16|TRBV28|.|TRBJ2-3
TGTGCCAGCAGTTTATCAAGGACTGGCATAACAGATACGCAGTATTTT
CASSLSRTGITDTQYF
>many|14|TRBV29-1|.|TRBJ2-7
TGCAGCGCTGCGGGGGGGACAGGGGTCTACGAGCAGTACTTC
CSAAGGTGVYEQYF
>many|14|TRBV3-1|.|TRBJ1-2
TGTGCCAGCAGAGAAGGGACGGGGAATGTTGGCTACACCTTC
CASREGTGNVGYTF
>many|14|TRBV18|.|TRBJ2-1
TGTGCCAGCTCACCGTGGAGCGGCACCAATGAGCAGTTCTTC
CASSPWSGTNEQFF
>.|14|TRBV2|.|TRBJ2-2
TGTGCCAGCAGTAAGGGGGCGAACACCGGGGAGCTGTTTTTT
CASSKGANTGELFF
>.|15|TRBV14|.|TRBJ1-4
TGTGCCAGCAGCCAAACAGGGATAATTAATGAAAAACTGTTTTTT
CASSQTGIINEKLFF
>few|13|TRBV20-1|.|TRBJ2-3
TGCAGTGCTGATAACCCTAGCACAGATACGCAGTATTTT
CSADNPSTDTQYF
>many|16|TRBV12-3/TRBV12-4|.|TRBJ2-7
TGTGCCAGCAGTTCGAATCCGGGTGGGTTCCCCTACGAGCAGTACTTC
CASSSNPGGFPYEQYF
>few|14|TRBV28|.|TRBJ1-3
TGTGCCAGCAGTCCCTACAGGGTCGGGAACACCATATATTTT
CASSPYRVGNTIYF
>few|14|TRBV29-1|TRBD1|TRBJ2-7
TGCAGCGTTGGAAGTTGGACAGGGACACACGAGCAGTACTTC
CSVGSWTGTHEQYF
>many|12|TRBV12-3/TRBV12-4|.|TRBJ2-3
TGTGCCAGCAGGCGGGGATCAGATACGCAGTATTTT
CASRRGSDTQYF
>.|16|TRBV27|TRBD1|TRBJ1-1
TGTGCCAGCAGCCCGCCGGGACAGGGGGTTCACACTGAAGCTTTCTTT
CASSPPGQGVHTEAFF
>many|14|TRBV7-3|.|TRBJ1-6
TGTGCCAGCAGCGTCGGGACGGATAATTCACCCCTCCACTTT
CASSVGTDNSPLHF
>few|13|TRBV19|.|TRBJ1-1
TGTGCCAGTAGTATCTCCCTGAACACTGAAGCTTTCTTT
CASSISLNTEAFF
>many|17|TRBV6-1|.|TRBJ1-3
TGTGCCAGCAGACCTGGAATTGGGACAAAGACTGGAAACACCATATATTTT
CASRPGIGTKTGNTIYF
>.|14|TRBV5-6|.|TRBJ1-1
TGTGCCAGCAGTTTCGGGCCGAAGAACACTGAAGCTTTCTTT
CASSFGPKNTEAFF
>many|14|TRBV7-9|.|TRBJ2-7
TGTGCCAGCAGCTTAGATCCGGACAGATACGAGCAGTACTTC
CASSLDPDRYEQYF
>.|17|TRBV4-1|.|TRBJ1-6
TGCGCCAGCAGCCAAGGGAGGGGGGCGTCCTATAATTCACCCCTCCACTTT
CASSQGRGASYNSPLHF
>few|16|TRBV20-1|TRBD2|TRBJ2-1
TGCAGTGCTGACGAAACGGGCGGGGGCTCCTACAATGAGCAGTTCTTC
CSADETGGGSYNEQFF
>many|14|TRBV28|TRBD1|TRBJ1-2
TGTGCCAGCGAAACAGGGGGTCGAGGGTTTGGCTACACCTTC
CASETGGRGFGYTF
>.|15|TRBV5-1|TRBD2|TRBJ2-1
TGCGCCAGCACCTTAGCGGGAATCTCCTACAATGAGCAGTTCTTC
CASTLAGISYNEQFF